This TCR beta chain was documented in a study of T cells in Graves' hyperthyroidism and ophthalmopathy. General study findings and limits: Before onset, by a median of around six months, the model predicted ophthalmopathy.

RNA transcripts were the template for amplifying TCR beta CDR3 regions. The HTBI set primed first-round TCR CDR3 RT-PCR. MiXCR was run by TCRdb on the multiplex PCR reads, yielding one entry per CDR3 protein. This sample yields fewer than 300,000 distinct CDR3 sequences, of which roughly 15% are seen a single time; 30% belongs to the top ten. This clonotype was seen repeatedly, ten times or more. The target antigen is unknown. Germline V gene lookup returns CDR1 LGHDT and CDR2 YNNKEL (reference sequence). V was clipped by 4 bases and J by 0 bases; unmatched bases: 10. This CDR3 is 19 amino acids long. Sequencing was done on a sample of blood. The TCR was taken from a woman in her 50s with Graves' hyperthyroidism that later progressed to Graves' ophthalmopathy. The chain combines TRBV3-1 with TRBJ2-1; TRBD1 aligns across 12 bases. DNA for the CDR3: TGTGCCAGCAGCCCGCGGGGACAGGGGGCGTTCAGCTCCTACAATGAGCAGTTCTTC. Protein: CASSPRGQGAFSSYNEQFF.